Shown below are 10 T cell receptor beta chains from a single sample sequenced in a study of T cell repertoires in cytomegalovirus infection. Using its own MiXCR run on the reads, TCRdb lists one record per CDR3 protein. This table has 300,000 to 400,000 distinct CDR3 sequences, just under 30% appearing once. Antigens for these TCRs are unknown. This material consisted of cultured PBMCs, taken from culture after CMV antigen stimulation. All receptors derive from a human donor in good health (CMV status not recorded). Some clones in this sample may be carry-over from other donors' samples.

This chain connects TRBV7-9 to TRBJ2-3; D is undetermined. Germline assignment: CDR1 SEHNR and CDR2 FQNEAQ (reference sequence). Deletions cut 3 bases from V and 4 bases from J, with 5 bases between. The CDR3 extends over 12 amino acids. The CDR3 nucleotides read TGTGCCAGCAGCTTGAATTCAGATACGCAGTATTTT. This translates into CASSLNSDTQYF.

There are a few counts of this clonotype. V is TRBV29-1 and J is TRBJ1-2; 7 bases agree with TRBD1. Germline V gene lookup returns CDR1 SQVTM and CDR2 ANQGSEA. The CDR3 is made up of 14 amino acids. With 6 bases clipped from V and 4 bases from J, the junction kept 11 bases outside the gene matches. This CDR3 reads CSVPRTGGGYGYTF. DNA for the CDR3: TGCAGCGTCCCTAGGACAGGAGGGGGCTATGGCTACACCTTC. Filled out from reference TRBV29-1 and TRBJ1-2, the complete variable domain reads SAVISQKPSRDICQRGTSLTIQCQVDSQVTMMFWYRQQPGQSLTLIATANQGSEATYESGFVIDKFPISRPNLTFSTLTVSNMSPEDSSIYLCSVPRTGGGYGYTFGSGTRLTVV.

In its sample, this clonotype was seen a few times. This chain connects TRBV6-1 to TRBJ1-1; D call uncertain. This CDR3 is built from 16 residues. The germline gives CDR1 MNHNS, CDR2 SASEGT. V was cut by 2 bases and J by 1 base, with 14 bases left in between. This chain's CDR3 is CASSEMLFLPNTEAFF. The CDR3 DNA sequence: TGTGCCAGCAGTGAAATGCTCTTCTTACCGAACACTGAAGCTTTCTTT.

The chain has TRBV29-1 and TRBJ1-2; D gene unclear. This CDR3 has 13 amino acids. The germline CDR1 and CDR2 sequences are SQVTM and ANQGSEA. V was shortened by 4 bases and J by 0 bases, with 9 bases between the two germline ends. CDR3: CSVAQVANYGYTF. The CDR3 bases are TGCAGCGTTGCCCAGGTGGCTAACTATGGCTACACCTTC.

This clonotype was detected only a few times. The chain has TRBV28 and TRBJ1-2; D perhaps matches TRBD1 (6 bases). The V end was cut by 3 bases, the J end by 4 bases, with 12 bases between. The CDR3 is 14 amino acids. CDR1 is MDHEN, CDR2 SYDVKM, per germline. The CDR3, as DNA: TGTGCCAGCAGTTTGAGCGGGACACTCTATGGCTACACCTTC. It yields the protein CASSLSGTLYGYTF.

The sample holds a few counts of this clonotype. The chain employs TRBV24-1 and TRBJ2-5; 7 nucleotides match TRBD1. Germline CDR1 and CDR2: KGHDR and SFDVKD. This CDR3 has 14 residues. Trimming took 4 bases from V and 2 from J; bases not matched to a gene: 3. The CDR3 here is CATSDLGQQETQYF. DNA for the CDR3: TGTGCCACCAGTGACCTGGGACAGCAAGAGACCCAGTACTTC.

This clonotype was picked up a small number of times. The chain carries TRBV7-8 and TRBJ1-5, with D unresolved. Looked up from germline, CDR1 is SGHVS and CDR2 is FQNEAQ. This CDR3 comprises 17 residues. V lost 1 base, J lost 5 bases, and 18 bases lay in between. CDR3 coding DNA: TGTGCCAGCAGCTTAGACACCGTCCCCATGGCCTATCAGCCCCAGCATTTT. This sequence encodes CASSLDTVPMAYQPQHF.

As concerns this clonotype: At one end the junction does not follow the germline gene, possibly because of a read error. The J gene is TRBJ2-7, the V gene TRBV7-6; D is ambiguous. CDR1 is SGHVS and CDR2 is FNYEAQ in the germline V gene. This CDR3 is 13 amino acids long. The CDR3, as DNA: TGTGCCAGCAGCTTATCTATTAGCTACGAGCAGCACTTC. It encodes CASSLSISYEQHF.

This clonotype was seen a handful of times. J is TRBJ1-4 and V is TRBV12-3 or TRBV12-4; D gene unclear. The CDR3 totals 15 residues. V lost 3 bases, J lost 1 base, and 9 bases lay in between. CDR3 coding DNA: TGTGCCAGCAGTTTTCAAGGAGGAACTAATGAAAAACTGTTTTTT. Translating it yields CASSFQGGTNEKLFF.

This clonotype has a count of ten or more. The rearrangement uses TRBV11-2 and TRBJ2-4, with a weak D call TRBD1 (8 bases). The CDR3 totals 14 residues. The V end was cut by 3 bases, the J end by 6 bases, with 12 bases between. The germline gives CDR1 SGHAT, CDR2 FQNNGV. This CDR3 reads CASSLDREGNIQYF. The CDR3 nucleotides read TGTGCCAGCAGCTTGGACAGGGAGGGAAACATTCAGTACTTC.